The present T cell receptor (beta chain) was sequenced within a study of human T cells and chemical hapten exposure. Study information: The sensitizer, 2% DPC, was used on about 2 cm by about 2 cm of upper inner arm skin. Overall study results and limits: DPC sensitization produced no change in TCRs with frequency above 1 in 1000.

This clonotype occurred many times. Antigen unknown. This sample's time point: patch test 1, 2 weeks after DPC sensitization. This sample's treatment: therapeutic diphenylcyclopropenone sensitization with weekly scalp DPC. Donation of samples came from alopecia patients who were 18 to 70 years old and suitable for DPC. TCRdb recomputed calls from the RACE reads with MiXCR, one row per CDR3 protein. Here the sample spans around 99,000 distinct CDR3 sequences, 12% being singletons. The receptor comes from a woman between 35 and 50 years old with alopecia areata. Some clones in this sample may be carry-over from other donors' samples. The source material was whole blood, sampled in connection with sensitization to the hapten diphenylcyclopropenone (DPC).

This CDR3 is CASSFLSSGRAGELFF. Here the CDR3 DNA reads TGTGCCAGCAGCTTTCTATCTAGCGGGAGGGCCGGGGAGCTGTTTTTT. The rearrangement joins TRBV7-2 to TRBJ2-2; 12 bases align to TRBD2. Trimming took 3 bases from V and 6 from J; bases not matched to a gene: 5. Germline assignment: CDR1 SGHTA and CDR2 FQGNSA. This CDR3 is built from 16 residues. Drawing the rest from reference TRBV7-2 and TRBJ2-2, the complete variable domain is GAGVSQSPSNKVTEKGKDVELRCDPISGHTALYWYRQSLGQGLEFLIYFQGNSAPDKSGLPSDRFSAERTGGSVSTLTIQRTQQEDSAVYLCASSFLSSGRAGELFFGEGSRLTVL.